Here is one T cell receptor beta chain with its context. Its specificity is not known. The junction departs from germline at one end; a sequencing error may be responsible. The data are from a study of cytomegalovirus exposure and HLA in healthy donors. General study points: Subsequent analysis revealed that first-cohort TCR clusters tended to co-occur in the 120 or so validation repertoires.

CDR1 is SNHLY, CDR2 FYNNEI, per germline. The CDR3 runs 11 residues. Assay: immunoSEQ multiplex PCR; the TCRdb copy retains only in-frame clones and omits some. Of approximately 110,000 clones in the sample, around 94% were seen once. The sample was PBMCs. The rearrangement joins TRBV2 to TRBJ1-1, with D possibly TRBD1 on 6 matching bases. The sequence was obtained from a woman aged 18-30 years in good health and CMV-seronegative. CDR3 loop: CASREGQNAFF. The DNA of the CDR3 is TGTGCCAGCAGGGAAGGACAGAATGCTTTCTTT.